This TCR beta chain was recovered during a study of tissue T cells after allogeneic stem cell transplantation. Data came from immunoSEQ multiplex PCR; TCRdb stores just in-frame clones and leaves some out. This table has approximately 45,000 clones, roughly 73% appearing once. Remarks on this clone: Its specificity is not known. Genes here carry mouse names. The CDR3 is cut off 1 residue early in the read; its end comes from the germline J gene.

Germline assignment: CDR1 NNHDY and CDR2 SYVADS. The CDR3 spans 11 residues. V shed 5 bases and J shed 3 bases, with 2 bases lying between them. General study findings and limits: Only a limited share of tissue TCRs appeared in blood or spleen. Motif-based clustering found tissue-specific repertoire signatures shared across patients, though few clones were shared. The patient cohort was small and clinically heterogeneous, with limited sampling depth. Anatomically similar tissues had similar TCR repertoires within each patient.

The clonotype comes from a pool of C57BL/6 mice in good health. The sample consisted of sorted cells pooled from one or two spleens. V is TRBV13-3 and J is TRBJ1-4; D is uncertain. The CDR3 bases that were read are TGTGCCAGCAGGGCCAACGAAAGATTATTT. Amino acid sequence: CASRANERLF. The CDR3 in its entirety is CASRANERLFF.